Listed here are 15 T cell receptor beta chains from one sample, sequenced in a study of T-cell memory formation after mild COVID-19. TCRdb redid the calling of the 5' RACE reads with MiXCR, one entry per CDR3 protein. The repertoire holds approximately 210,000 distinct CDR3 sequences, with around 16% as singletons. The sequenced sample consisted of PBMCs or a T cell subset sorted from them (not recorded which). These TCRs come from an adult woman who had mild COVID-19 (a few samples of this study predate the infection). Cell type and time point are not known.

This rearrangement joins TRBV5-1 to TRBJ1-1, with D unresolved. CDR1 SGHRS and CDR2 YFSETQ come from the germline V gene. This CDR3 is built from 16 residues. The V end was cut by 6 bases, the J end by 3 bases, with 21 bases between. The CDR3 spells CASKWSGTAGDTEAFF. The CDR3 DNA sequence: TGCGCCAGCAAATGGAGTGGAACAGCCGGGGACACTGAAGCTTTCTTT. The complete variable domain, with remaining parts taken from reference TRBV5-1 and TRBJ1-1, reads KAGVTQTPRYLIKTRGQQVTLSCSPISGHRSVSWYQQTPGQGLQFLFEYFSETQRNKGNFPGRFSGRQFSNSRSEMNVSTLELGDSALYLCASKWSGTAGDTEAFFGQGTRLTVV.

This chain joins TRBV29-1 and TRBJ1-1; 8 nucleotides agree with TRBD1. Germline values: CDR1 SQVTM, CDR2 ANQGSEA. The CDR3 covers 13 residues. Germline trimming cut 6 bases from V and 4 bases from J; bases unmatched to any gene: 7. CDR3 sequence (DNA): TGCAGCGTCCGGACAGGGTGGGGCACTGAAGCTTTCTTT. It yields the protein CSVRTGWGTEAFF.

The rearrangement joins TRBV7-9 to TRBJ2-6; 7 bases map to TRBD2. The CDR3 totals 19 residues. V shed 1 base and J 0 bases; nucleotides not matched to a gene: 9. In germline, CDR1 is SEHNR, CDR2 FQNEAQ (reference sequence). The CDR3 region has the DNA TGTGCCAGCAGCTTAGTTTTTCAGCGGGGTAGCTCTGGGGCCAACGTCCTGACTTTC. As protein: CASSLVFQRGSSGANVLTF.

This clonotype has a single count. This sequence joins TRBV6-6 and TRBJ2-7, with D possibly TRBD2 on 6 matching bases. The germline V and J ends were trimmed by 6 bases and 0 bases, with 12 bases remaining between them. The length of the CDR3 is 14 residues. Germline V lookup: CDR1 MNHNY, CDR2 SVGAGI (reference sequence). This CDR3 is CASRQGLISYEQYF. The CDR3 nucleotides read TGTGCCAGCAGGCAGGGACTGATCTCCTACGAGCAGTACTTC.

V is TRBV4-1 and J is TRBJ1-5; D remains ambiguous. There are 13 residues in the CDR3. Trimming shortened V by 0 bases and J by 7 bases, and 7 bases separated the two germline ends. In germline, CDR1 is MGHRA, CDR2 YSYEKL. CDR3 amino acids: CASSQDANQPQHF. In nucleotides, the CDR3 is TGCGCCAGCAGCCAAGATGCCAACCAGCCCCAGCATTTT.

This clonotype was recorded many times. This sequence joins TRBV5-6 and TRBJ2-3; D is ambiguous. The CDR3 sequence is 13 residues long. The ends were cut back, 5 bases at V and 3 bases at J, with 10 bases in the middle. Germline V gene sequence: CDR1 SGHDT, CDR2 YYEEEE. The CDR3 DNA reads as TGTGCCAGCAGGCCGGTTCAGACAGATACGCAGTATTTT. It yields the protein CASRPVQTDTQYF.

This clonotype was found a few times. CDR3 sequence reads: CASSLLGGLGTEAFF. The CDR3 bases are TGTGCCAGCAGTTTACTTGGGGGGCTGGGGACTGAAGCTTTCTTT. The rearrangement uses TRBV27 and TRBJ1-1, with a possible D match to TRBD1 (6 bases). V dropped 2 bases and J dropped 5 bases, with 15 bases sitting between them. CDR3 length equals 15 residues. Germline CDR1 MNHEY, CDR2 SMNVEV (reference sequence).

In this sample, this clonotype turned up a few times. CDR3 nucleotide sequence: TGTGCCAGCAGCTCCCGGGCGGGAGGGGCCTACGAGCAGTACTTC. Translation gives CASSSRAGGAYEQYF. The rearrangement uses TRBV7-2 and TRBJ2-7, with TRBD2 matching 9 bases. Germline CDR1 is SGHTA and CDR2 is FQGNSA. V shed 4 bases and J 2 bases; nucleotides not matched to a gene: 6. This CDR3 has 15 residues.

This rearrangement joins TRBV6-6 to TRBJ2-7; 10 bases map to TRBD2. Germline loops: CDR1 MNHNY, CDR2 SVGAGI (reference sequence). The trim removed 5 bases at V and 0 bases at J, leaving 4 bases unmatched. The CDR3 is 15 residues long. Here the CDR3 reads CASSPTSGDSYEQYF. The DNA for the CDR3 is TGTGCCAGCAGTCCCACTAGCGGGGACTCCTACGAGCAGTACTTC.

V is TRBV6-5 and J is TRBJ2-5; the match to TRBD2 covers 11 bases. The J segment lost 2 bases and the V segment lost 7 bases, leaving 6 bases of the junction unmatched. CDR1 is MNHEY and CDR2 is SVGAGI in the germline V gene. The CDR3 runs 15 residues. The CDR3 DNA sequence: TGTGCCAGCACGACGCCTAGCGGGGGGCAAGAGACCCAGTACTTC. The encoded protein is CASTTPSGGQETQYF.

This clonotype was recorded a few times. The chain employs TRBV3-1 and TRBJ2-7, with 8 bases aligning to TRBD2. CDR3 length equals 17 residues. CDR1 and CDR2 (germline): LGHDT, YNNKEL (reference sequence). With V trimmed by 3 bases and J by 2 bases, 12 bases remained unmatched. The CDR3 is CASSQTGLREDAYEQYF. The CDR3 DNA sequence: TGTGCCAGCAGCCAGACAGGATTGCGGGAGGACGCCTACGAGCAGTACTTC.

The V and J genes are TRBV7-6 and TRBJ2-1; possibly TRBD2 for D (5 bases). The CDR3 consists of 17 residues. Germline V gene data show CDR1 as SGHVS and CDR2 as FNYEAQ. With 4 bases removed from V and 0 bases from J, the gap between germline ends came to 16 bases. CDR3 DNA sequence: TGTGCCAGCAGCTCCGGACCCGCCGAGGGCTCCTACAATGAGCAGTTCTTC. Amino acids: CASSSGPAEGSYNEQFF. Full variable domain (rest looked up from reference TRBV7-6 and TRBJ2-1): GAGVSQSPRYKVTKRGQDVALRCDPISGHVSLYWYRQALGQGPEFLTYFNYEAQQDKSGLPNDRFSAERPEGSISTLTIQRTEQRDSAMYRCASSSGPAEGSYNEQFFGPGTRLTVL.

The CDR3 is CASSDRGLDEQFF. For the CDR3, the DNA is TGTGCCAGCAGTGATAGAGGGTTGGATGAGCAGTTCTTC. The J gene is TRBJ2-1, the V gene TRBV25-1; D is possibly TRBD2 (5 bases). CDR3 length: 13 amino acids. Germline CDR1 and CDR2: MGHDK and SYGVNS. V gave up 3 bases and J gave up 8 bases, with 11 bases separating them.

This clonotype was detected a few times. At one of its ends the junction is not consistent with the germline gene, which may arise from a read error. This chain links TRBV7-7 with TRBJ2-3; TRBD2 aligns across 10 bases. In germline, CDR1 is SSHAT, CDR2 FNYEAQ (reference sequence). The CDR3 covers 15 residues. Here the CDR3 reads CASSHGTSGTDTQYF. The DNA of the CDR3 is TGTGCTAGCAGCCATGGGACTAGCGGCACAGATACGCAGTATTTT. The full variable domain, its missing parts supplied by reference TRBV7-7 and TRBJ2-3, is GAGVSQSPRYKVTKRGQDVTLRCDPISSHATLYWYQQALGQGPEFLTYFNYEAQPDKSGLPSDRFSAERPEGSISTLTIQRTEQRDSAMYRCASSHGTSGTDTQYFGPGTRLTVL.

In its sample, this clonotype was seen a few times. The rearrangement uses TRBV11-3 and TRBJ2-7, with D maybe TRBD1 (5 bases). Germline V gene lookup returns CDR1 SGHNT and CDR2 YENEEA. Trimming left V 1 base short and J 3 bases short, with 10 bases between. The CDR3 runs 14 residues. The CDR3 sequence: CASSLASQGYEQYF. In nucleotides, the CDR3 is TGTGCCAGCAGCTTAGCCTCCCAGGGCTACGAGCAGTACTTC.